This T cell receptor (beta chain) was sequenced in a study of blood T cell repertoires in COVID-19. Turning to the study itself: Both acute and convalescent COVID-19 samples were obtained from the United States, Italy and Spain. PBMCs, B-cell-depleted T cells, or T cells provided the cDNA or gDNA that made up the material.

As processed by the authors: Estimates of nucleated cell counts were drawn from the amplification of reference gene primers. Method: immunoSEQ multiplex PCR; TCRdb's copy keeps in-frame clones and lacks some. The V and J calls and clone size were taken over from that table, and D and trimming were inferred from the DNA. Among roughly 11,000 clones, 82% were seen once, and the ten largest hold 21%. CDR1 MGHRA and CDR2 YSYEKL come from the germline V gene. Trimming took 3 bases from V and 5 from J; bases not matched to a gene: 8. This CDR3 region has 16 residues. What was sequenced was peripheral blood. This chain connects TRBV4-1 to TRBJ2-1; 9 positions agree with TRBD1. This sequence originates from a human donor in a cohort sampled during active COVID-19. In nucleotides, the CDR3 is TGCGCCAGCAGCCACCCCCGGGACAGGGACGACAATGAGCAGTTCTTC. It translates to CASSHPRDRDDNEQFF.